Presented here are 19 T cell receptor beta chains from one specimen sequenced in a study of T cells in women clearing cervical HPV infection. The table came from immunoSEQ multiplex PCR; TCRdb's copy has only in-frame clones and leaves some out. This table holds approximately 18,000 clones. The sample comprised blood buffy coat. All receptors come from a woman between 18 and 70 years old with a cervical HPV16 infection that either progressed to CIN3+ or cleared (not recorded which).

CDR3 amino acids: CASSVTGGFTDTQYF. The covered CDR3 bases are TGTGCCAGTAGTGTGACCGGGGGGTTCACAGATACG. This rearrangement joins TRBV19 to TRBJ2-3, with TRBD2 matching 7 bases. The read terminates 3 residues ahead of where the CDR3 ends, so the germline J gene completes it. The trim removed 5 bases at V and 2 bases at J, leaving 7 bases unmatched. CDR1 LNHDA and CDR2 SQIVND come from the germline V gene (reference sequence). CDR3 length: 15 residues.

The CDR3: CAWSVLGIKNDGYTF. The CDR3 DNA, read in part, is TGTGCCTGGAGTGTACTAGGGATCAAGAACGATGGC. The rearrangement uses TRBV30 and TRBJ1-2; D is ambiguous. The read ends 3 residues early relative to the CDR3; the germline J gene fills the gap. The CDR3 spans 15 residues. Germline-derived CDR1 and CDR2 are GTSNPN and SVGIG (reference sequence). Trimming left V 0 bases short and J 6 bases short, with 17 bases between. Together with reference TRBV30 and TRBJ1-2, the CDR3 gives the full variable domain: SQTIHQWPATLVQPVGSPLSLECTVEGTSNPNLYWYRQAAGRGLQLLFYSVGIGQISSEVPQNLSASRPQDRQFILSSKKLLLSDSGFYLCAWSVLGIKNDGYTFGSGTRLTVV.

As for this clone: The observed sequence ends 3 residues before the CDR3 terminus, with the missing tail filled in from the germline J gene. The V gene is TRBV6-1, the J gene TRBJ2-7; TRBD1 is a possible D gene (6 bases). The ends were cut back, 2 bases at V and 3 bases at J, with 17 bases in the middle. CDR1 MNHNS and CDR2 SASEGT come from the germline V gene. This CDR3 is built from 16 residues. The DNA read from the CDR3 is TGTGCCAGCAGTGAAAATCAGGGGAAGTCTAGCTACGAG. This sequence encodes CASSENQGKSSYE. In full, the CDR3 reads CASSENQGKSSYEQYF.

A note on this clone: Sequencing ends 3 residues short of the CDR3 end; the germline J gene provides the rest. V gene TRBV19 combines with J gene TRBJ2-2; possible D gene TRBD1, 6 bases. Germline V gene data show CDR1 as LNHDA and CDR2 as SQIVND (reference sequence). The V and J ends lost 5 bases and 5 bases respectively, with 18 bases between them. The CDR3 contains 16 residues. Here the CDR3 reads CASSPLDSGGTGELFF. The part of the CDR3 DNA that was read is TGTGCCAGTAGTCCCCTGGACAGTGGGGGAACCGGGGAG.

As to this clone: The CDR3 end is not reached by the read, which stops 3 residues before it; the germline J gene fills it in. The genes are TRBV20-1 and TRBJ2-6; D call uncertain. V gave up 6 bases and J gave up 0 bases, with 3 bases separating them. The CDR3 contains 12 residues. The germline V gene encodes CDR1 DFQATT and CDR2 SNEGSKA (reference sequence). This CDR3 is CSAASGANVLTF. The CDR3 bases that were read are TGCAGTGCGGCCTCTGGGGCCAACGTC.

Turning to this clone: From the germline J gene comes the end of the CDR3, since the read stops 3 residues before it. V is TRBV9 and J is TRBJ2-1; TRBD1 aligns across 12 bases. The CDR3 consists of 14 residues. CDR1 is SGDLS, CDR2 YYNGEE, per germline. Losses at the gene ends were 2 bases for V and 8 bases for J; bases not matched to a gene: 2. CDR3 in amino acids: CASSVGTGGHEQFF. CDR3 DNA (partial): TGTGCCAGCAGCGTGGGGACAGGGGGCCATGAG. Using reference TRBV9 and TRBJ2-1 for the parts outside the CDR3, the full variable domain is DSGVTQTPKHLITATGQRVTLRCSPRSGDLSVYWYQQSLDQGLQFLIQYYNGEERAKGNILERFSAQQFPDLHSELNLSSLELGDSALYFCASSVGTGGHEQFFGPGTRLTVL.

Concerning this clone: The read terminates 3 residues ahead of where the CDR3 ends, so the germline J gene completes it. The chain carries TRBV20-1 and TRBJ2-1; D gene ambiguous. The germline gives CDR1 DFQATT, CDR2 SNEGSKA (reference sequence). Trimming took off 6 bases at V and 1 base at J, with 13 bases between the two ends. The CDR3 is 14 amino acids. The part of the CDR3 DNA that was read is TGCAGTGCCCGACCCGACTGGTCCTACAATGAG. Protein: CSARPDWSYNE. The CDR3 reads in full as CSARPDWSYNEQFF.

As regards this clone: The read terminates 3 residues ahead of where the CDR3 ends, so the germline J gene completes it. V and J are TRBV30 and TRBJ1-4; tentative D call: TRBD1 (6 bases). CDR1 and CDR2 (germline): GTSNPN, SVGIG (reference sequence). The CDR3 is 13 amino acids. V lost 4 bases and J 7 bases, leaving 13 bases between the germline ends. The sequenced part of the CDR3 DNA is TGTGCCTGGATGCGGGGGGCGGGTGAAAAA. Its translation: CAWMRGAGEK. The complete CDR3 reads CAWMRGAGEKLFF.

CDR3 in amino acids: CASSLALGTGELFF. CDR3 bases read: TGTGCCAGCAGCTTAGCGCTAGGAACCGGGGAG. V and J are TRBV7-6 and TRBJ2-2; no definite D call. The missing CDR3 end, 3 residues past where the read stops, is filled in from the germline J gene. The V gene's germline CDR1 is SGHVS and CDR2 FNYEAQ. This CDR3 is built from 14 residues. Trimming stripped 0 bases from V and 5 bases from J, with 7 bases between.

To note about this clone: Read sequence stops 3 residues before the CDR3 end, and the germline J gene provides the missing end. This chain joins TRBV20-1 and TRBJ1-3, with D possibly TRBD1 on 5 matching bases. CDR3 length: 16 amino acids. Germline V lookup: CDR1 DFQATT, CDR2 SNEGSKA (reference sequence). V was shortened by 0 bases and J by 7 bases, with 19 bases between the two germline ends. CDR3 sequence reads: CSARDLSRVNGNTIYF. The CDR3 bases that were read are TGCAGTGCTAGAGATCTCTCCAGGGTGAACGGCAACACC.

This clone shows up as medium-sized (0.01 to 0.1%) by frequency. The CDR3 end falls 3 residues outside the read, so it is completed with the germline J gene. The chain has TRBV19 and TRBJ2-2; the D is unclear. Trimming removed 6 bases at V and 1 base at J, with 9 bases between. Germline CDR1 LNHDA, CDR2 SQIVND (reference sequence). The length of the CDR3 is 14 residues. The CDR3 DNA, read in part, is TGTGCCAGTAGACCCTACCGGAACACCGGGGAG. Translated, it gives CASRPYRNTGE. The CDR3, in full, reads CASRPYRNTGELFF.

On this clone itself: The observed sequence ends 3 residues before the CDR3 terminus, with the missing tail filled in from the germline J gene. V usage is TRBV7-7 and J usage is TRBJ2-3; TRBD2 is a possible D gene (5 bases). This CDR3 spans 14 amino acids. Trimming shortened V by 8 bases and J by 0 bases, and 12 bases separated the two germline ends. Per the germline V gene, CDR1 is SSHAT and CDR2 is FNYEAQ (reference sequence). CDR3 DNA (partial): TGTGCCAGCTTCCCCGGGGTGAGCACAGATACG. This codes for CASFPGVSTDT. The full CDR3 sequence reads CASFPGVSTDTQYF.

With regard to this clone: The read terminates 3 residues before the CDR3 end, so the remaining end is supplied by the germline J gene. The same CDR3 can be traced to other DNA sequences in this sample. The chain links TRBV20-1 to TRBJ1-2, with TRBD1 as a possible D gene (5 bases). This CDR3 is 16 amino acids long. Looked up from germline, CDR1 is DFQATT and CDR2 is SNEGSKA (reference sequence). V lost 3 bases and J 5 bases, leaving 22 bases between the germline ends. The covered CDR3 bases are TGCAGTGCTAGTAGCGCCTGGCGGGTGGGGGGGTATGGC. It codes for CSASSAWRVGGYG. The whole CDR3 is CSASSAWRVGGYGYTF.

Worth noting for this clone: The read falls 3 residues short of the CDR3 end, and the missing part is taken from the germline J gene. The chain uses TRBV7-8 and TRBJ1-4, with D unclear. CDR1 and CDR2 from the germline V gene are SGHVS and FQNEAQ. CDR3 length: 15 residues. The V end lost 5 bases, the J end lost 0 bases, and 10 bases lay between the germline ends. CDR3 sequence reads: CASSKRRATNEKLFF. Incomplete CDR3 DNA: TGTGCCAGCAGCAAAAGGAGGGCAACTAATGAAAAA.

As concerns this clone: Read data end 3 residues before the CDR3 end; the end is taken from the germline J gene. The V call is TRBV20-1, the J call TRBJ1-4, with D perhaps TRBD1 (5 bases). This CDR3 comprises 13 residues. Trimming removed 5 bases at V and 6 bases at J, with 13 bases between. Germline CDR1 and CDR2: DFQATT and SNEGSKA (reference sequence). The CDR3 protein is CSAPDRWYEKLFF. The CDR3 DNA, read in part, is TGCAGTGCTCCCGACAGATGGTATGAAAAA.

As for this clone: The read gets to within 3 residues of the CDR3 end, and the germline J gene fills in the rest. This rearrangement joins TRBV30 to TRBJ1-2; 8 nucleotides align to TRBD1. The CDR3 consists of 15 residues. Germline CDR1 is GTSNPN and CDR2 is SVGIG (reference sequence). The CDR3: CAWTWGTGGLYGYTF. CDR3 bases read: TGTGCCTGGACGTGGGGAACAGGGGGACTCTACGGC.

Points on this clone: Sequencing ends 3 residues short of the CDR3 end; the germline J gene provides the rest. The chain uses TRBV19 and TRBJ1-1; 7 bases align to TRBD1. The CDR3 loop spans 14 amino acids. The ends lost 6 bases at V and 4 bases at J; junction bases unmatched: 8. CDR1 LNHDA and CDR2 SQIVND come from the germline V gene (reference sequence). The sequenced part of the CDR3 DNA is TGTGCCAGTAGCCTCGGGACAGAGGGCACTGAA. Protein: CASSLGTEGTE. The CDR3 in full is CASSLGTEGTEAFF.

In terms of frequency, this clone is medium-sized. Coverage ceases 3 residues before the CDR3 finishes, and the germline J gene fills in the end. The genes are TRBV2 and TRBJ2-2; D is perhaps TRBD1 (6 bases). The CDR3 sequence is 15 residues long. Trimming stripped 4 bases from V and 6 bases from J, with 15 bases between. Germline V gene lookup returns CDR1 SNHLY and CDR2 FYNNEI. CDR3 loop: CASSGGQVSPGELFF. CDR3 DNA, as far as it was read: TGTGCCAGCAGTGGGGGGCAGGTTTCACCCGGGGAG.

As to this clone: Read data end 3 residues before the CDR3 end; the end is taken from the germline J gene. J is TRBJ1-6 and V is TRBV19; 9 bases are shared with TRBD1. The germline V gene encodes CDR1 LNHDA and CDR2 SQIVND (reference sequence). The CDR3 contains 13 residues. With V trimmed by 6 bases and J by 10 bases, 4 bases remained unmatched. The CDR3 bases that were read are TGTGCCAGTAGGGACAGGGGTGGGTCACCC. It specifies CASRDRGGSP. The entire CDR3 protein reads CASRDRGGSPLHF.